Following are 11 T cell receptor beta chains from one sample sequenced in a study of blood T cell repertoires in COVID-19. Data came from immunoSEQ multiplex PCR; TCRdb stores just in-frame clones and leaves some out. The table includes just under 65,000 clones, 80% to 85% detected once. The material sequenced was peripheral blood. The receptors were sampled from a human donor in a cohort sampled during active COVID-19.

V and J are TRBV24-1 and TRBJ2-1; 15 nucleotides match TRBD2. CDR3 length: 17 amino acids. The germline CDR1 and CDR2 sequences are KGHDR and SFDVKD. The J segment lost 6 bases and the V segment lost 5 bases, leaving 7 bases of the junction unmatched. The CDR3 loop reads CATSGTSGGGPSNEQFF. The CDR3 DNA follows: TGTGCCACCAGTGGGACTAGCGGGGGGGGGCCCTCCAATGAGCAGTTCTTC.

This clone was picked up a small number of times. The CDR3 is CASSSKRLAGGVNEQFF. The CDR3 DNA is TGTGCCAGCAGCTCGAAGCGACTAGCGGGGGGGGTCAATGAGCAGTTCTTC. The rearrangement joins TRBV7-9 to TRBJ2-1, with 14 bases matching TRBD2. CDR3 size: 17 residues. V lost 4 bases and J lost 6; bases outside the gene matches: 8. Germline V gene data show CDR1 as SEHNR and CDR2 as FQNEAQ (reference sequence).

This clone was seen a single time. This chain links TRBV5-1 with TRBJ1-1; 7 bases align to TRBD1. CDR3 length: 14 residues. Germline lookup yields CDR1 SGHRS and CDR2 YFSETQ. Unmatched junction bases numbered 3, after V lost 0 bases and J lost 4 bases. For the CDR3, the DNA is TGCGCCAGCAGCTTGGGTGCAGGGGGCACTGAAGCTTTCTTT. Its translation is CASSLGAGGTEAFF.

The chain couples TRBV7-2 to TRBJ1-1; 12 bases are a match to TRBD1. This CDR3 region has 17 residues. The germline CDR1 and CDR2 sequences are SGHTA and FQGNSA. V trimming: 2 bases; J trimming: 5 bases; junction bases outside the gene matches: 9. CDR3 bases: TGTGCCAGCAGCTTAATCGGGACAGGGGGCTCGAGGACTGAAGCTTTCTTT. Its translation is CASSLIGTGGSRTEAFF.

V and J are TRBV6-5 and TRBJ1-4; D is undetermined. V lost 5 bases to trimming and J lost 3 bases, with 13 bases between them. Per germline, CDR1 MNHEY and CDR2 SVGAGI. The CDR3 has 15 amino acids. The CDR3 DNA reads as TGTGCCAGCAGTCAGATCGGGGAACCTAATGAAAAACTGTTTTTT. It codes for CASSQIGEPNEKLFF.

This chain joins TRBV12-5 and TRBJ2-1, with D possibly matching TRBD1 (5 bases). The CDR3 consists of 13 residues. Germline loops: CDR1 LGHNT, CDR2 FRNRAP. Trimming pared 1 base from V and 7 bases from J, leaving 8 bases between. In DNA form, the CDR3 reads TGTGCTAGTGGTTTGGCCACAGGTAATGAGCAGTTCTTC. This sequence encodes CASGLATGNEQFF.

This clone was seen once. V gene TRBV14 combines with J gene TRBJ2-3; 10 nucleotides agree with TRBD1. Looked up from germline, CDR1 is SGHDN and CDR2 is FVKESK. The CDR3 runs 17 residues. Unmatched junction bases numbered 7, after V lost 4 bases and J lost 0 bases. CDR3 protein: CASSRPGQGTSTDTQYF. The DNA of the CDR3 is TGTGCCAGCAGCCGACCGGGACAGGGGACTAGCACAGATACGCAGTATTTT.

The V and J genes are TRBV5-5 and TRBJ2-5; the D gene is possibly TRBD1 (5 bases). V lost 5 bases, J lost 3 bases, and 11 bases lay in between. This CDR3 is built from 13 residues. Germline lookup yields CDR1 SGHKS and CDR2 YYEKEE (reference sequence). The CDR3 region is CASRSRQKETQYF. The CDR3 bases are TGTGCCAGCAGGTCACGACAGAAAGAGACCCAGTACTTC. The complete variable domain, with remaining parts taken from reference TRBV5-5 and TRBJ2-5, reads DAGVTQSPTHLIKTRGQQVTLRCSPISGHKSVSWYQQVLGQGPQFIFQYYEKEERGRGNFPDRFSARQFPNYSSELNVNALLLGDSALYLCASRSRQKETQYFGPGTRLLVL.

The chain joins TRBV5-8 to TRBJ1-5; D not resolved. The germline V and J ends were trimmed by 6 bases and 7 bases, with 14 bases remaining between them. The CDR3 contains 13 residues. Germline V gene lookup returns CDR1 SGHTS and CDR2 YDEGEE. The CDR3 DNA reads TGTGCCAGCAAGCCGTGGGCTGCACAGCCCCAGCATTTT. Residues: CASKPWAAQPQHF.

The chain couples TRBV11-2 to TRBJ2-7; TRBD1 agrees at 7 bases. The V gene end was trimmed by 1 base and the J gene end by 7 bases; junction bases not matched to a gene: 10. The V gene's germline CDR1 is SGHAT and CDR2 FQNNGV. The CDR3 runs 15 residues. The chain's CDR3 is CASSLGTGPTGEQYF. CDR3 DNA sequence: TGTGCCAGCAGCTTAGGGACAGGCCCCACAGGAGAGCAGTACTTC.

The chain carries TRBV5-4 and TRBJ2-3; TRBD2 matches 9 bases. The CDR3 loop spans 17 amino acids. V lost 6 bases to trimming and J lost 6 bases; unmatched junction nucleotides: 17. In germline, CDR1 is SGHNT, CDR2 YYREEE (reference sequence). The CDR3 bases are TGTGCCAGCACCCTGCCTAGCGGGGTTCCCACGAGGGATACGCAGTATTTT. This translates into CASTLPSGVPTRDTQYF.